The 13 T cell receptor beta chains in this list originate from one sample, sequenced in a study of graft-versus-host responses after intestinal transplantation. The data were produced by immunoSEQ multiplex PCR, yet TCRdb's version contains in-frame clones alone and is incomplete. The top ten clones hold less than 8.5% of a sample with approximately 85,000 clones, more than 85% of them seen once. Their antigens remain unidentified. Here the sequenced sample was unstimulated CD8+ T cells sorted from spleen or lymph node cells, taken before transplant. These TCRs come from a human donor who was the organ donor for an intestinal transplant.

This chain connects TRBV27 to TRBJ2-1; 7 nucleotides match TRBD2. Germline CDR1 reads MNHEY; CDR2 reads SMNVEV (reference sequence). This CDR3 has 16 residues. Unmatched junction bases numbered 14, after V lost 4 bases and J lost 8 bases. The CDR3 region has the DNA TGTGCCAGCAGTTCCCCATCCCGACTAGCCTCCTATGAGCAGTTCTTC. This sequence encodes CASSSPSRLASYEQFF.

The gene calls are TRBV5-1 and TRBJ1-1; perhaps TRBD1 as D (5 bases). Germline V CDR1 and CDR2: SGHRS, YFSETQ. Trimming removed 0 bases from V and 3 bases from J, with 15 bases in between. CDR3 length: 16 residues. The CDR3 reads CASSLGVRGAYTEAFF. The CDR3 DNA reads TGCGCCAGCAGCTTGGGGGTCCGGGGCGCCTACACTGAAGCTTTCTTT.

The gene calls are TRBV5-6 and TRBJ2-3, with a possible D match to TRBD2 (7 bases). CDR1 and CDR2 (germline): SGHDT, YYEEEE. The CDR3 has 14 amino acids. Trimming left V 3 bases short and J 2 bases short, with 10 bases between. CDR3 coding DNA: TGTGCCAGCAGCTGGGCGGGGGCCACAGATACGCAGTATTTT. It yields the protein CASSWAGATDTQYF.

This chain uses TRBV5-7 with TRBJ1-1; D gene uncertain. TRBV5-7 is classed as an ORF, of uncertain function. The CDR3 length is 11 residues. Trimming removed 2 bases from V and 11 bases from J, with 10 bases in between. The CDR3 region has the DNA TGTGCCAGCAGCTTTCTACAAGACGCTTTCTTT. This encodes CASSFLQDAFF.

The chain employs TRBV18 and TRBJ2-7; 7 bases fit TRBD1. V lost 3 bases, J lost 5 bases, and 4 bases stayed unmatched. Germline lookup yields CDR1 KGHSH and CDR2 LQKENI. The CDR3 spans 13 residues. CDR3 protein: CASSPGDSNEQYF. Written as DNA, the CDR3 is TGTGCCAGCTCACCTGGGGACAGCAACGAGCAGTACTTC.

The rearrangement joins TRBV11-2 to TRBJ2-3; D is unresolved. Trimming removed 0 bases at V and 0 bases at J, with 19 bases between. The length of the CDR3 is 19 residues. Germline loops: CDR1 SGHAT, CDR2 FQNNGV. Written as DNA, the CDR3 is TGTGCCAGCAGCTTAGATGGATGGGCAGCCGCATATAGCACAGATACGCAGTATTTT. As protein: CASSLDGWAAAYSTDTQYF.

This chain connects TRBV11-2 to TRBJ2-2; tentative D call: TRBD1 (6 bases). Trimming removed 10 bases at V and 1 base at J, with 13 bases between. This CDR3 spans 14 amino acids. Germline lookup yields CDR1 SGHAT and CDR2 FQNNGV. The CDR3 nucleotides read TGTGCCACTCCCGGGACACAGAACACCGGGGAGCTGTTTTTT. Protein sequence: CATPGTQNTGELFF.

The rearrangement links TRBV28 to TRBJ2-1; 12 bases line up with TRBD2. Germline CDR1 reads MDHEN; CDR2 reads SYDVKM. The CDR3 sequence is 15 residues long. V shed 7 bases and J 7 bases; nucleotides not matched to a gene: 8. CDR3 in amino acids: CASTSGRGRGNEQFF. The CDR3 DNA follows: TGTGCCAGCACTAGCGGGAGGGGCCGCGGGAATGAGCAGTTCTTC.

CDR3 DNA sequence: TGCGCCAGCAGCCCGGGACTAGCGGGAGTCGCAGATACGCAGTATTTT. Translated, it gives CASSPGLAGVADTQYF. This chain connects TRBV5-1 to TRBJ2-3, with TRBD2 identical over 14 bases. The CDR3 is 16 residues long. V was clipped by 4 bases and J by 4 bases; unmatched bases: 5. Germline-derived CDR1 and CDR2 are SGHRS and YFSETQ.

This clone has a single count. The rearrangement links TRBV7-9 to TRBJ1-2; perhaps TRBD1 as D (6 bases). CDR1 and CDR2 (germline): SEHNR, FQNEAQ (reference sequence). The CDR3 extends over 15 amino acids. Trimming shortened V by 6 bases and J by 4 bases, and 18 bases separated the two germline ends. CDR3 in amino acids: CASREGRGRGYGYTF. The CDR3 DNA follows: TGTGCCAGCAGAGAGGGCCGGGGGCGAGGCTATGGCTACACCTTC.

The chain recombines TRBV10-2 with TRBJ1-4; tentative D call: TRBD1 (5 bases). V lost 6 bases to trimming and J lost 3 bases, with 11 bases between them. CDR3 length: 14 amino acids. CDR1 WSHSY and CDR2 SAAADI come from the germline V gene. The CDR3 DNA sequence: TGCGCCAGCAGGTCGACAGCCCCTAATGAAAAACTGTTTTTT. Its protein is CASRSTAPNEKLFF.

The J gene is TRBJ1-2, the V gene TRBV19; no clear D. Germline V CDR1 and CDR2: LNHDA, SQIVND (reference sequence). V was clipped by 7 bases and J by 0 bases, with 15 bases between them. The CDR3 spans 15 residues. The CDR3 loop reads CASKVVSSTNYGYTF. CDR3 nucleotide sequence: TGTGCCAGTAAGGTAGTCAGCTCAACTAACTATGGCTACACCTTC. The full variable domain, in which reference TRBV19 and TRBJ1-2 provide the parts outside the CDR3, is DGGITQSPKYLFRKEGQNVTLSCEQNLNHDAMYWYRQDPGQGLRLIYYSQIVNDFQKGDIAEGYSVSREKKESFPLTVTSAQKNPTAFYLCASKVVSSTNYGYTFGSGTRLTVV.

The CDR3 loop reads CASSFRDPHLHEQYF. In DNA form, the CDR3 reads TGCGCCAGCAGCTTCCGGGACCCGCACCTTCACGAGCAGTACTTC. The chain links TRBV5-1 to TRBJ2-7; D tentatively fits TRBD1 or TRBD2 (5 bases each). Germline V gene lookup returns CDR1 SGHRS and CDR2 YFSETQ. The CDR3 covers 15 residues. With 2 bases removed from V and 5 bases from J, the gap between germline ends came to 17 bases.